The rows below give T cell receptor beta chains drawn from one sample of a study of blood T cell repertoires in COVID-19. Generated by immunoSEQ multiplex PCR, the TCRdb table keeps only in-frame clones and is missing some. Of 200,000 to 250,000 clones in the sample, approximately 84% were seen once. The sample was peripheral blood. All receptors derive from a woman aged 50 to 60 with active or convalescent COVID-19. CDR3s include the opening cysteine and the closing phenylalanine or tryptophan. Each record gives: J gene, clone size, V gene, CDR3 protein. Only some rows state a clone size, as once, few, many or a class for expanded clones.

>TRBJ2-2|NA|TRBV5-4
CASSRETGPGGELFF
>TRBJ1-1|NA|TRBV28
CASRDRGNTEAFF
>TRBJ1-2|NA|TRBV4-2
CASSQEGGTGYGYTF
>TRBJ1-1|few|TRBV12-3/TRBV12-4
CASSSQGGTEAFF
>TRBJ2-3|NA|TRBV11-2
CASSLGQGTDTQYF
>TRBJ1-6|NA|TRBV10-3
CAISESTRQNSPLHF
>TRBJ2-3|once|TRBV10-3
CAISESRDRGVTDTQYF
>TRBJ2-3|NA|TRBV5-1
CATSSASGGTDTQYF
>TRBJ2-3|once|TRBV18
CASSPLGTESTDTQYF
>TRBJ2-1|few|TRBV7-6
CASSLGGVYNEQFF
>TRBJ1-6|NA|TRBV7-2
CASRQRWGGLGNSPLHF
>TRBJ1-3|NA|TRBV19
CATANARGTGNTIYF
>TRBJ1-1|few|TRBV19
CASSHGTENTEAFF
>TRBJ2-7|NA|TRBV11-3
CASSSGTSRAEQYF
>TRBJ1-5|NA|TRBV2
CASSEEGESNQPQHF
>TRBJ1-1|NA|TRBV10-3
CAIAQGYTEAFF
>TRBJ2-7|NA|TRBV19
CASSAGGWLSEQYF
>TRBJ2-1|once|TRBV4-1
CASSQERFDDRYNEQFF
>TRBJ1-5|NA|TRBV2
CASSGQGSNQPQHF
>TRBJ2-1|NA|TRBV19
CASSILAGGLNEQFF
>TRBJ1-5|NA|TRBV28
CASSHQGADQPQHF
>TRBJ2-7|NA|TRBV27
CASWQAGGGGSYEQYF
>TRBJ1-2|NA|TRBV28
CASSPVRQDIYGYTF
>TRBJ2-3|NA|TRBV7-8
CASSLERTRGTDTQYF
>TRBJ1-2|NA|TRBV10-1
CASSDPGKGYTF
>TRBJ2-7|NA|TRBV28
CASSRAGQNYEQYF
>TRBJ1-3|NA|TRBV2
CASSETPKGRGAGNTIYF
>TRBJ2-5|NA|TRBV4-1
CASSQGTSGSETQYF
>TRBJ1-1|NA|TRBV24-1
CATSAGGSATEAFF
>TRBJ2-5|once|TRBV28
CASSVRVPETQYF
>TRBJ1-2|few|TRBV19
CASSITGYGYTF
>TRBJ2-3|NA|TRBV19
CASSGSGGKNTQYF
>TRBJ2-5|NA|TRBV4-1
CASSQVGQETQYF
>TRBJ1-2|NA|TRBV19
CASSIVGGHYGYTF
>TRBJ2-3|once|TRBV11-2
CASSPGTGQSTDTQYF
>TRBJ2-3|NA|TRBV5-1
CASSLEPEDTQYF
>TRBJ2-3|once|TRBV2
CASRQADTQYF
>TRBJ1-1|NA|TRBV6-8
CASARRLNTEAFF
>TRBJ1-4|NA|TRBV12-3/TRBV12-4
CASSTGEKLFF
>TRBJ2-4|NA|TRBV15
CATSRELGGGNIQYF
>TRBJ2-3|NA|TRBV3-1/TRBV3-2
CASSRTSGGASTDTQYF
>TRBJ2-1|NA|TRBV19
CASSIVGEVLCEQFF
>TRBJ2-3|NA|TRBV11-2
CASTNLRQGSSNTQYF
>TRBJ1-6|few|TRBV28
CASSIRQGRDNSPLHF
>TRBJ2-1|NA|TRBV12-5
CASGLSGGHNEQFF
>TRBJ2-3|NA|TRBV5-4
CASSLRTGVTDTQYF
>TRBJ1-2|once|TRBV28
CASSADRGRRGGYTF
>TRBJ2-3|NA|TRBV28
CASSSGTRGDTQYF
>TRBJ2-7|NA|TRBV29-1
CSVEERLVHLWVYEQYF
>TRBJ2-1|once|TRBV11-2
CASSLGPGLAGRAFF
>TRBJ1-6|few|TRBV27
CASSPGTGGSSYNSPLHF
>TRBJ2-5|NA|TRBV4-1
CASSHRDTQETQYF
>TRBJ1-1|NA|TRBV12-3/TRBV12-4
CASIDRGETEAFF
>TRBJ2-1|NA|TRBV7-9
CASSFSERGGNEQFF
>TRBJ1-5|NA|TRBV27
CASSIDREQPQHF
>TRBJ1-4|NA|TRBV24-1
CATSVWTGGWKKLFF
>TRBJ1-1|NA|TRBV12-5
CASGEGTEAFF